The 8 T cell receptor beta chains given below trace back to one sample, sequenced in a study of PD-L1 blockade in urothelial cancer. Time point defined: pretreatment peripheral blood. Clones were read by immunoSEQ multiplex PCR, and TCRdb kept only the in-frame ones, dropping some. The top ten clones hold about 15% of a sample with about 79,000 clones, approximately 86% of them seen once. Sequencing used PBMCs, obtained around atezolizumab (anti-PD-L1) treatment. Every receptor here comes from a man between 60 and 75 years old with urothelial cancer.

The genes are TRBV5-4 and TRBJ1-1, with TRBD1 matching 7 bases. The J segment lost 0 bases and the V segment lost 5 bases, leaving 7 bases of the junction unmatched. In germline, CDR1 is SGHNT, CDR2 YYREEE (reference sequence). The CDR3 is 15 amino acids. The CDR3 region has the DNA TGTGCCAGCAGTTATCCGGGACAGATGAACACTGAAGCTTTCTTT. This sequence encodes CASSYPGQMNTEAFF.

The genes are TRBV19 and TRBJ2-3; 9 nucleotides line up with TRBD1. Per the germline V gene, CDR1 is LNHDA and CDR2 is SQIVND (reference sequence). The length of the CDR3 is 15 residues. Germline trimming cut 6 bases from V and 4 bases from J; bases unmatched to any gene: 8. CDR3 amino acids: CASRLQGAGSDTQYF. The CDR3 coding sequence is TGTGCCAGTAGGCTACAGGGGGCAGGCTCAGATACGCAGTATTTT. The full variable domain, in which reference TRBV19 and TRBJ2-3 provide the parts outside the CDR3, is DGGITQSPKYLFRKEGQNVTLSCEQNLNHDAMYWYRQDPGQGLRLIYYSQIVNDFQKGDIAEGYSVSREKKESFPLTVTSAQKNPTAFYLCASRLQGAGSDTQYFGPGTRLTVL.

The gene calls are TRBV7-9 and TRBJ2-5; the D is unclear. In germline, CDR1 is SEHNR, CDR2 FQNEAQ (reference sequence). The CDR3 contains 11 residues. Trimming pared 3 bases from V and 5 bases from J, leaving 4 bases between. CDR3: CASSFRETQYF. The CDR3 region has the DNA TGTGCCAGCAGCTTCCGGGAGACCCAGTACTTC.

The rearrangement joins TRBV28 to TRBJ2-3; 12 bases align to TRBD2. With V trimmed by 5 bases and J by 2 bases, 11 bases remained unmatched. Germline CDR1 is MDHEN and CDR2 is SYDVKM. The CDR3 extends over 18 amino acids. The CDR3 region has the DNA TGTGCCAGCAGTGCCCTAGCGGGGGGGCCCTGGGACACAGATACGCAGTATTTT. Protein: CASSALAGGPWDTDTQYF.

The CDR3 sequence: CARSFIGDRVNQPQHF. The CDR3 bases are TGTGCCAGAAGCTTCATAGGGGACAGGGTGAATCAGCCCCAGCATTTT. The chain links TRBV5-3 to TRBJ1-5; 9 nucleotides match TRBD1. TRBV5-3 is identified as an open reading frame with a role that is uncertain. This CDR3 is built from 16 residues. V was clipped by 2 bases and J by 4 bases; unmatched bases: 7.

The chain recombines TRBV12-5 with TRBJ2-7; D perhaps matches TRBD1 (5 bases). Germline V gives CDR1 LGHNT, CDR2 FRNRAP. CDR3 length: 15 amino acids. The germline V and J ends were trimmed by 3 bases and 0 bases, with 12 bases remaining between them. The DNA for the CDR3 is TGTGCTAGTGGTTTCACTCCGACAGCCTCCTACGAGCAGTACTTC. Amino acids: CASGFTPTASYEQYF.

This clone turned up a few times. The chain joins TRBV7-3 to TRBJ2-5; 9 bases are a match to TRBD2. Trimming took 5 bases from V and 4 from J; bases not matched to a gene: 17. Germline values: CDR1 SGHTA, CDR2 FQGTGA. This CDR3 is built from 18 residues. The CDR3 nucleotides are TGTGCCAGCAGCCCCCGGGAGAGCGGGGGGTCCGTTTCAGAGACCCAGTACTTC. Translated, it gives CASSPRESGGSVSETQYF.

In regard to this clone: A junction boundary mismatches the germline segment, possibly from a read error. The V call is TRBV9, the J call TRBJ2-5; 9 bases match TRBD2. The CDR3 totals 16 residues. Germline CDR1 and CDR2: SGDLS and YYNGEE. CDR3 sequence: CASSVGNSGGQGTQYF. The DNA for the CDR3 is TGTGCCAGCAGCGTAGGTAATAGCGGGGGCCAAGGGACCCAGTACTTC. Drawing the rest from reference TRBV9 and TRBJ2-5, the complete variable domain is DSGVTQTPKHLITATGQRVTLRCSPRSGDLSVYWYQQSLDQGLQFLIQYYNGEERAKGNILERFSAQQFPDLHSELNLSSLELGDSALYFCASSVGNSGGQGTQYFGPGTRLLVL.